The clone carrying this T cell receptor beta chain has more than one count but fewer than ten. Its antigen remains unknown. The data originate from a study of response to subunit inactivated influenza vaccine. Overall study findings and caveats: It was the authors' suggestion that each seasonal influenza vaccination recruits few new T cells.

One entry per CDR3 protein results from TCRdb running MiXCR on the RT-PCR reads. This table holds under 950,000 distinct CDR3 sequences, around 20% found once. Germline loops: CDR1 SNHLY, CDR2 FYNNEI. The V end lost 7 bases, the J end lost 2 bases, and 12 bases lay between the germline ends. CDR3 size: 14 residues. This TCR was recovered from a man aged 45 to 65 who received an inactivated influenza vaccine. Here the sequenced sample was PBMCs from blood, taken more than 4 days after vaccination. The chain links TRBV2 to TRBJ2-1, with D possibly matching TRBD2 (6 bases). The CDR3 region is CASTEGFAYNEQFF. The CDR3 DNA is TGTGCCAGCACGGAGGGATTTGCCTACAATGAGCAGTTCTTC.